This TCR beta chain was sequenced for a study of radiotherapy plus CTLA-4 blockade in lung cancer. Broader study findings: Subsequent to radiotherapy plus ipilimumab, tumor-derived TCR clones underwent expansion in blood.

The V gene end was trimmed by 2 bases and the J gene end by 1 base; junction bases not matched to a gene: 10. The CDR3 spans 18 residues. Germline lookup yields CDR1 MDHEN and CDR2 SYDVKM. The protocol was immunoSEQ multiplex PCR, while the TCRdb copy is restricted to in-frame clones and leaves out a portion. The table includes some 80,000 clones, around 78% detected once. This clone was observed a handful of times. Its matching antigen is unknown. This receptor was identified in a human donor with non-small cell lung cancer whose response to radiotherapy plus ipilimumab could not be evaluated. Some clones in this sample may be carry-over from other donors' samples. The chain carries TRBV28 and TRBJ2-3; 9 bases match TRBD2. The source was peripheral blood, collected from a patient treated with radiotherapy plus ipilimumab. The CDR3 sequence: CASSLLAGLPRGTDTQYF. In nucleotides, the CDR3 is TGTGCCAGCAGTTTACTAGCGGGGCTCCCGCGAGGCACAGATACGCAGTATTTT.